One sample yielded the 32 T cell receptor beta chains listed below, sequenced in a study of shared clonotypes between healthy human individuals. This table comes from immunoSEQ multiplex PCR, and its TCRdb copy is limited to in-frame clones, with some not included. The repertoire includes roughly 1.5 million clones, under 99% of them detected once, and about 0.42% sits in the top ten. Source material: naive CD4+ T cells sorted from blood. The subset is: CD45RA+ positively selected. These receptors were obtained from a man aged 25 to 40 in good health.

A word on this clone: The same CDR3 also results from other DNA sequences found in this sample. This chain connects TRBV18 to TRBJ2-7; D gene uncertain. CDR1 is KGHSH and CDR2 is LQKENI in the germline V gene. CDR3 size: 14 residues. Trimming pared 2 bases from V and 0 bases from J, leaving 8 bases between. The DNA of the CDR3 is TGTGCCAGCTCACCAAATCCGGGCTCCTACGAGCAGTACTTC. Translation gives CASSPNPGSYEQYF.

This chain connects TRBV7-9 to TRBJ1-4, with D uncertain. Trimming stripped 5 bases from V and 0 bases from J, with 7 bases between. This CDR3 spans 14 amino acids. From germline, CDR1 is SEHNR and CDR2 FQNEAQ (reference sequence). The CDR3 here is CASSRTTTNEKLFF. CDR3 DNA sequence: TGTGCCAGCAGCCGCACCACAACTAATGAAAAACTGTTTTTT.

CDR3 coding DNA: TGTGCCAGCAGCTTGGAACCTTTGCGGCAGAACACTGAAGCTTTCTTT. Amino acids: CASSLEPLRQNTEAFF. This chain uses TRBV5-6 with TRBJ1-1; D gene ambiguous. CDR1 and CDR2 from the germline V gene are SGHDT and YYEEEE. The CDR3 contains 16 residues. Trimming took 0 bases from V and 1 from J, leaving 13 bases between them.

In this sample, this clone turned up once. The rearrangement joins TRBV5-1 to TRBJ1-3; D perhaps matches TRBD1 (5 bases). V lost 3 bases, J lost 5 bases, and 12 bases lay in between. Germline CDR1 and CDR2: SGHRS and YFSETQ. This CDR3 region has 14 residues. In DNA form, the CDR3 reads TGCGCCAGCAGCTCTCCGGGACGAAGAAACACCATATATTTT. Translated, it gives CASSSPGRRNTIYF.

This clone was seen just once. In the same sample, other DNA sequences code for this CDR3. The V and J genes are TRBV28 and TRBJ2-7; tentatively, D is TRBD1 or TRBD2 (5 bases each). The CDR3 has 13 amino acids. Per the germline V gene, CDR1 is MDHEN and CDR2 is SYDVKM. Trimming left V 6 bases short and J 3 bases short, with 12 bases between. CDR3 in DNA: TGTGCCAGCAGGGGGACCGGATACTACGAGCAGTACTTC. Translating it yields CASRGTGYYEQYF.

This clone was recorded only once. The chain links TRBV25-1 to TRBJ2-1; 8 bases agree with TRBD2. Trimming removed 2 bases from V and 6 bases from J; junction bases left unmatched: 9. Germline-derived CDR1 and CDR2 are MGHDK and SYGVNS. This CDR3 is built from 16 residues. The CDR3, as DNA: TGTGCCAGCAGTGAACCGGGACTAGGGCCCCGCAATGAGCAGTTCTTC. Its protein product is CASSEPGLGPRNEQFF.

The gene calls are TRBV7-8 and TRBJ2-7, with D maybe TRBD2 (6 bases). The ends were cut back, 3 bases at V and 1 base at J, with 13 bases in the middle. The CDR3 has 15 amino acids. CDR1 SGHVS and CDR2 FQNEAQ come from the germline V gene. The CDR3, as DNA: TGTGCCAGCAGCTTCGGGGGACGGGAATCCTACGAGCAGTACTTC. Amino acid sequence: CASSFGGRESYEQYF.

The V call is TRBV5-1, the J call TRBJ2-5, with 9 bases fitting TRBD1. Germline lookup yields CDR1 SGHRS and CDR2 YFSETQ. V shed 7 bases and J 4 bases; nucleotides not matched to a gene: 8. The CDR3 is 14 residues long. Written as DNA, the CDR3 is TGCGCCAGCTCACAGGGGGCGCGGGGAGAGACCCAGTACTTC. This codes for CASSQGARGETQYF.

Details on this clone: This CDR3 is also generated by other DNA sequences in the sample. V and J are TRBV18 and TRBJ2-3, with 7 bases matching TRBD1. Germline V gene data show CDR1 as KGHSH and CDR2 as LQKENI. This CDR3 spans 13 amino acids. V lost 1 base to trimming and J lost 5 bases; unmatched junction nucleotides: 0. Written as DNA, the CDR3 is TGTGCCAGCTCACCACGGACAGGAGATACGCAGTATTTT. Protein: CASSPRTGDTQYF. The full variable domain, completed using reference TRBV18 and TRBJ2-3, is NAGVMQNPRHLVRRRGQEARLRCSPMKGHSHVYWYRQLPEEGLKFMVYLQKENIIDESGMPKERFSAEFPKEGPSILRIQQVVRGDSAAYFCASSPRTGDTQYFGPGTRLTVL.

This clone appeared a few times. This chain uses TRBV10-1 with TRBJ2-2, with D tentatively TRBD1 (6 bases). This CDR3 has 15 amino acids. The V gene lost 4 bases and the J gene lost 0 bases, with 9 bases spanning the gap. The germline CDR1 and CDR2 sequences are WNHNN and SYGVQD (reference sequence). CDR3 DNA sequence: TGCGCCAGCAGTGTCGGGACAACGAACACCGGGGAGCTGTTTTTT. Amino acid sequence: CASSVGTTNTGELFF.

The chain is built from TRBV14 and TRBJ2-2; the match to TRBD2 covers 11 bases. CDR1 and CDR2 (germline): SGHDN, FVKESK. This CDR3 comprises 15 residues. Trimming cost V 6 bases and J 7 bases; bases outside gene matches: 7. Written as DNA, the CDR3 is TGTGCCAGCAGTCGAAGACTAGCGGGAATCGGGGAGCTGTTTTTT. Protein sequence: CASSRRLAGIGELFF.

This clone was seen only once. The chain uses TRBV7-7 and TRBJ2-3; 10 bases are shared with TRBD2. Germline V gene lookup returns CDR1 SSHAT and CDR2 FNYEAQ (reference sequence). There are 16 residues in the CDR3. V was pared by 5 bases and J by 4 bases, with 9 bases of the junction left unmatched. CDR3 amino acids: CASSVKAGGLADTQYF. CDR3 nucleotides: TGTGCCAGCAGCGTAAAAGCGGGAGGGCTGGCAGATACGCAGTATTTT.

The genes are TRBV27 and TRBJ1-5; maybe TRBD1 (5 bases). CDR1 and CDR2 (germline): MNHEY, SMNVEV (reference sequence). The CDR3 has 12 residues. Deletions cut 10 bases from V and 6 bases from J, with 13 bases between. CDR3 nucleotides: TGTGCCATGGGACGGTCGGGTCAGCCCCAGCATTTT. Its translation: CAMGRSGQPQHF.

This chain links TRBV7-2 with TRBJ2-5; D is undetermined. The CDR3 runs 15 residues. V gave up 6 bases and J gave up 4 bases, with 18 bases separating them. CDR1 SGHTA and CDR2 FQGNSA come from the germline V gene. This CDR3 is CASRRKARKSETQYF. The CDR3 DNA follows: TGTGCCAGCAGACGAAAAGCCCGGAAATCAGAGACCCAGTACTTC.

The CDR3 protein is CASSPARHSNQPQHF. The CDR3, as DNA: TGTGCCAGCTCACCAGCCAGACATAGCAATCAGCCCCAGCATTTT. This chain uses TRBV18 with TRBJ1-5; D call uncertain. The CDR3 loop spans 15 amino acids. The V gene lost 2 bases and the J gene lost 0 bases, with 8 bases spanning the gap. Germline loops: CDR1 KGHSH, CDR2 LQKENI.

The chain recombines TRBV9 with TRBJ1-4; TRBD1 aligns across 7 bases. Germline V lookup: CDR1 SGDLS, CDR2 YYNGEE. The CDR3 length is 13 residues. The trim removed 5 bases at V and 3 bases at J, leaving 1 base unmatched. CDR3 residues: CASRRGPNEKLFF. The DNA for the CDR3 is TGTGCCAGCAGGAGGGGGCCTAATGAAAAACTGTTTTTT.

The chain carries TRBV6-5 and TRBJ2-7; 9 bases map to TRBD1. The trim removed 6 bases at V and 4 bases at J, leaving 7 bases unmatched. This CDR3 comprises 14 residues. Germline V gives CDR1 MNHEY, CDR2 SVGAGI. CDR3 sequence: CASSLTGGQYEQYF. The DNA of the CDR3 is TGTGCCAGCAGCCTGACAGGGGGTCAGTACGAGCAGTACTTC.

V usage is TRBV11-3 and J usage is TRBJ2-2, with 10 positions matching TRBD2. CDR3 length equals 15 residues. Trimming cost V 8 bases and J 1 base; bases outside gene matches: 4. CDR1 is SGHNT and CDR2 is YENEEA in the germline V gene. CDR3 sequence reads: CASARTSGNTGELFF. In DNA form, the CDR3 reads TGTGCCAGCGCCCGGACTAGCGGGAACACCGGGGAGCTGTTTTTT.

This chain joins TRBV23-1 and TRBJ2-7; the match to TRBD1 covers 10 bases. TRBV23-1 is an open reading frame whose function is uncertain. V dropped 4 bases and J dropped 6; count of bases not matched to a gene: 15. This CDR3 contains 17 residues. The CDR3 sequence: CASSRSDFRDRGREQYF. The CDR3 DNA is TGCGCCAGCAGTCGCTCCGACTTCCGGGACAGGGGCCGCGAGCAGTACTTC.

The chain links TRBV27 to TRBJ2-1; 10 bases agree with TRBD2. Trimming at V came to 2 bases and at J to 9 bases, leaving 7 bases not matched to a gene. The CDR3 length is 15 residues. The V gene's germline CDR1 is MNHEY and CDR2 SMNVEV (reference sequence). CDR3 nucleotides: TGTGCCAGCAGTTTACCCCTAGCGGGAGTAGGTGAGCAGTTCTTC. Its protein product is CASSLPLAGVGEQFF.

This chain uses TRBV28 with TRBJ2-7; 8 positions match TRBD1. Germline V lookup: CDR1 MDHEN, CDR2 SYDVKM. Trimming took 3 bases from V and 3 from J; bases not matched to a gene: 7. This CDR3 contains 15 residues. In DNA form, the CDR3 reads TGTGCCAGCAGTTTGCCGGGACAGGAACTCTACGAGCAGTACTTC. As protein: CASSLPGQELYEQYF. Drawing the rest from reference TRBV28 and TRBJ2-7, the complete variable domain is DVKVTQSSRYLVKRTGEKVFLECVQDMDHENMFWYRQDPGLGLRLIYFSYDVKMKEKGDIPEGYSVSREKKERFSLILESASTNQTSMYLCASSLPGQELYEQYFGPGTRLTVT.

In DNA form, the CDR3 reads TGTGCCACCAGCTCGAGATCGCGGGGGACTAGCGGGAGGGGAAACACCGGGGAGCTGTTTTTT. Protein product: CATSSRSRGTSGRGNTGELFF. This chain connects TRBV15 to TRBJ2-2; 16 bases are shared with TRBD2. Germline assignment: CDR1 LNHNV and CDR2 YYDKDF (reference sequence). This CDR3 is built from 21 residues. Trimming took 5 bases from V and 2 from J; bases not matched to a gene: 14.

This clone came up once. The V gene is TRBV28, the J gene TRBJ2-7; 8 bases are shared with TRBD1. Germline V gene lookup returns CDR1 MDHEN and CDR2 SYDVKM. V dropped 6 bases and J dropped 3; count of bases not matched to a gene: 13. The CDR3 has 16 amino acids. The DNA of the CDR3 is TGTGCCAGCAGCCAAGCCTCAGGGGGCCTGATCTACGAGCAGTACTTC. This codes for CASSQASGGLIYEQYF.

The chain employs TRBV5-1 and TRBJ1-3, with 7 bases fitting TRBD1. Losses at the gene ends were 4 bases for V and 0 bases for J; bases not matched to a gene: 7. CDR1 is SGHRS, CDR2 YFSETQ, per germline. The CDR3 has 16 amino acids. The CDR3 DNA sequence: TGCGCCAGCAGCCCCCCCGACAGGGCCTCTGGAAACACCATATATTTT. Residues: CASSPPDRASGNTIYF.

The rearrangement links TRBV27 to TRBJ2-7; 8 bases agree with TRBD2. After removal of 4 bases from V and 0 bases from J, the junction contained 11 bases not matched to a gene. Germline-derived CDR1 and CDR2 are MNHEY and SMNVEV (reference sequence). This CDR3 has 17 residues. CDR3 protein: CASSSRTSGASSYEQYF. The CDR3 nucleotides read TGTGCCAGCAGTTCCCGAACTAGCGGAGCTTCCTCCTACGAGCAGTACTTC.

This clone was found once. This chain joins TRBV19 and TRBJ1-5, with D unclear. Between the trimmed V and J ends, which lost 3 bases and 2 bases, there was a span of 11 bases. CDR3 length: 15 amino acids. Germline V lookup: CDR1 LNHDA, CDR2 SQIVND (reference sequence). This chain's CDR3 is CASSISRFGNQPQHF. In DNA, the CDR3 is TGTGCCAGTAGTATCAGCAGGTTCGGCAATCAGCCCCAGCATTTT.

V and J are TRBV29-1 and TRBJ2-7, with TRBD2 matching 7 bases. The length of the CDR3 is 13 residues. Germline CDR1 reads SQVTM; CDR2 reads ANQGSEA. With 6 bases clipped from V and 1 base from J, the junction kept 6 bases outside the gene matches. The CDR3 here is CSVAPSGSYEQYF. The DNA of the CDR3 is TGCAGCGTGGCCCCTAGCGGATCCTACGAGCAGTACTTC.

The chain links TRBV10-1 to TRBJ2-2; TRBD2 matches at 7 bases. Per germline, CDR1 WNHNN and CDR2 SYGVQD (reference sequence). The length of the CDR3 is 16 residues. The V segment lost 6 bases and the J segment 5 bases; nucleotides outside the gene matches: 12. The CDR3 DNA reads as TGCGCCAGCAGGGGGGGGTTCGGAGGGTCTACCGGGGAGCTGTTTTTT. It encodes CASRGGFGGSTGELFF.

The J gene is TRBJ2-2, the V gene TRBV28, with 10 bases identical to TRBD2. Germline values: CDR1 MDHEN, CDR2 SYDVKM. CDR3 length: 16 amino acids. Germline trimming cut 3 bases from V and 5 bases from J; bases unmatched to any gene: 6. The CDR3 sequence: CASSFNLAGATGELFF. CDR3 nucleotide sequence: TGTGCCAGCAGTTTCAATCTAGCGGGAGCGACCGGGGAGCTGTTTTTT.

This rearrangement joins TRBV10-2 to TRBJ2-7; 9 nucleotides agree with TRBD1. Germline CDR1 is WSHSY and CDR2 is SAAADI. V trimming: 4 bases; J trimming: 0 bases; junction bases outside the gene matches: 7. The CDR3 is made up of 16 amino acids. The CDR3 DNA sequence: TGCGCCAGCAGTGCTACCGGGACAGGGTCCTCCTACGAGCAGTACTTC. The encoded protein is CASSATGTGSSYEQYF.

This sequence joins TRBV4-1 and TRBJ2-4, with D maybe TRBD1 (6 bases). Germline CDR1 and CDR2: MGHRA and YSYEKL. This CDR3 contains 17 residues. Between the trimmed V and J ends, which lost 1 base and 0 bases, there was a span of 13 bases. In nucleotides, the CDR3 is TGCGCCAGCAGCCAAGTGGCAGGGGCCCTAGCCAAAAACATTCAGTACTTC. This sequence encodes CASSQVAGALAKNIQYF.

This sequence joins TRBV4-3 and TRBJ2-1, with D maybe TRBD2 (5 bases). In germline, CDR1 is LGHNA, CDR2 YSLEER. This CDR3 is 18 amino acids long. V was cut by 4 bases and J by 1 base, with 20 bases left in between. The CDR3 DNA reads as TGCGCCAGCAGCCCTCGGGCGGTAGGGAGCACTTCCTACAATGAGCAGTTCTTC. As protein: CASSPRAVGSTSYNEQFF.